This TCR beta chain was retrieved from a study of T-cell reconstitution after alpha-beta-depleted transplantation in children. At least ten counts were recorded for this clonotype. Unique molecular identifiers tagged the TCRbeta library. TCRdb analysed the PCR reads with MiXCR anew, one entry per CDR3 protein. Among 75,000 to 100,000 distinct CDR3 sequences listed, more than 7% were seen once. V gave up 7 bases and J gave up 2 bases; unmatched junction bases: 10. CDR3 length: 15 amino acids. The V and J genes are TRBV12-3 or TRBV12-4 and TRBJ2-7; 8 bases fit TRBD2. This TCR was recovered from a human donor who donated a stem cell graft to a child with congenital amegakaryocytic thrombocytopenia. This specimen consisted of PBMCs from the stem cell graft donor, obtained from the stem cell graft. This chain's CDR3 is CASTSSGGITYEQYF. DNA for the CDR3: TGTGCCAGCACCTCCAGCGGGGGAATAACCTACGAGCAGTACTTC.